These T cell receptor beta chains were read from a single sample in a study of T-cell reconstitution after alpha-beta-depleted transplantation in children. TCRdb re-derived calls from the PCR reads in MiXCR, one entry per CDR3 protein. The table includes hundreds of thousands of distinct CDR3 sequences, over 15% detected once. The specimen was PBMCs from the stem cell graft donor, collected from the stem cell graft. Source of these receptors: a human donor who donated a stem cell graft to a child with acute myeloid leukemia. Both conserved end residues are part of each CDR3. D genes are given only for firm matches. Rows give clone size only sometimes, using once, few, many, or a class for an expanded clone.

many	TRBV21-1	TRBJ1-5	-	CASSNGGRDGSNQPQHF	TGTGCCAGCAGCAACGGGGGGAGGGACGGCTCCAATCAGCCCCAGCATTTT
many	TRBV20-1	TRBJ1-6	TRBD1	CSAPSGQGDSPLHF	TGCAGTGCACCCTCGGGACAGGGGGATTCACCCCTCCACTTT
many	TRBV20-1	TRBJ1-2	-	CSAKYQEFGYTF	TGCAGTGCTAAATATCAGGAGTTCGGCTACACCTTC
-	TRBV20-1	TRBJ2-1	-	CSAERDRLKYNEQFF	TGCAGTGCGGAAAGGGACCGGCTAAAATACAATGAGCAGTTCTTC
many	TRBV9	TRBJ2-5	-	CASSVRGETQYF	TGTGCCAGCAGCGTCCGAGGAGAGACCCAGTACTTC
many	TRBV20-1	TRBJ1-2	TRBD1	CSAKVDRDAYGYTF	TGCAGTGCTAAGGTCGACAGGGATGCCTATGGCTACACCTTC
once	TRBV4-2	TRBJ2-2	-	CASSQDNLDTGELFF	TGTGCCAGCAGCCAAGACAACCTTGACACCGGGGAGCTGTTTTTT
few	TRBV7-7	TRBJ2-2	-	CASSLERGGRYTGELFF	TGTGCCAGCAGCTTAGAACGAGGAGGGCGCTACACCGGGGAGCTGTTTTTT
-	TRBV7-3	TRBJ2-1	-	CASSPIGNNEQFF	TGTGCCAGCAGCCCTATAGGAAACAATGAGCAGTTCTTC
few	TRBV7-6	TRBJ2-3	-	CASSLVYSPRGNTQYF	TGTGCCAGCAGCTTAGTTTACAGCCCGAGAGGGAATACGCAGTATTTT
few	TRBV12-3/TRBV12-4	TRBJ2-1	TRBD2	CASSSKRGGHNEQFF	TGTGCCAGCAGTTCCAAGCGGGGGGGCCACAATGAGCAGTTCTTC
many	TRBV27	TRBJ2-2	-	CASSLIANTGELFF	TGTGCCAGCAGTTTAATCGCGAACACCGGGGAGCTGTTTTTT
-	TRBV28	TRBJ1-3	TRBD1	CASSSAGGLNTIYF	TGTGCCAGCAGTTCGGCAGGGGGCCTAAACACCATATATTTT
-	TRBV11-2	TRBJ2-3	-	CASSFPNRPDTQYF	TGTGCCAGCAGCTTCCCTAACAGACCAGATACGCAGTATTTT
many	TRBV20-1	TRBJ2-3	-	CSARDQYSDTQYF	TGCAGTGCTAGAGACCAGTATTCAGATACGCAGTATTTT
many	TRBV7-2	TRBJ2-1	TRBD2	CASSPGLAGGNEQFF	TGTGCCAGCAGCCCCGGACTAGCGGGGGGCAATGAGCAGTTCTTC
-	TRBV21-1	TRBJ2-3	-	CASSKSLPGRDNTDTQYF	TGTGCCAGCAGCAAATCCCTCCCAGGCAGGGACAACACAGATACGCAGTATTTT
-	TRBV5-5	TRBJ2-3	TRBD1	CASSLGDRTNTDTQYF	TGTGCCAGCAGCTTGGGGGACAGGACAAACACAGATACGCAGTATTTT
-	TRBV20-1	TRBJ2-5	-	CSLGTLQETQYF	TGCAGTCTCGGGACACTCCAAGAGACCCAGTACTTC
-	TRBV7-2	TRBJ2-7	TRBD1	CASSLFGTGDEQYF	TGTGCCAGCAGCTTATTCGGGACAGGGGACGAGCAGTACTTC
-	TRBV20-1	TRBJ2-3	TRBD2	CSAHSGMGLAQYF	TGCAGTGCCCACTCGGGGATGGGACTAGCGCAGTATTTT
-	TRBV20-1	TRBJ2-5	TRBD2	CSALQLAGGPRETQYF	TGCAGTGCTCTCCAACTAGCGGGGGGGCCTCGGGAGACCCAGTACTTC
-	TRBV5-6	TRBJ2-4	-	CASIDSMGVQYF	TGTGCCAGCATCGATAGTATGGGGGTTCAGTACTTC
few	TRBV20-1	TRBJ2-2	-	CSARGASGLNTGELFF	TGCAGTGCTAGGGGGGCGAGCGGGTTGAACACCGGGGAGCTGTTTTTT
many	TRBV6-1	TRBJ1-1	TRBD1	CASRKGGAWNTEAFF	TGTGCCAGCAGGAAAGGGGGCGCTTGGAACACTGAAGCTTTCTTT
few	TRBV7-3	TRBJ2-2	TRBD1	CASSFSGGIDTGELFF	TGTGCCAGCAGCTTTTCAGGGGGTATTGACACCGGGGAGCTGTTTTTT
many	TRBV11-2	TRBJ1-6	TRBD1	CASSYCIWVDRGCSPLHF	TGTGCCAGCAGCTACTGCATCTGGGTGGACAGGGGATGTTCACCCCTCCACTTT
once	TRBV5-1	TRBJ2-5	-	CASSGLNQETQYF	TGCGCCAGCAGCGGGCTCAATCAAGAGACCCAGTACTTC
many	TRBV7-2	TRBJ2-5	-	CASSLAGEAQYF	TGTGCCAGCAGCTTAGCGGGGGAGGCCCAGTACTTC
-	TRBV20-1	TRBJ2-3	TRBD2	CSAREGRAPTDTQYF	TGCAGTGCTAGAGAGGGGAGGGCTCCCACAGATACGCAGTATTTT
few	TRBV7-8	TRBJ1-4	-	CASSRPGFSGEKLFF	TGTGCCAGCAGCCGACCAGGGTTCTCAGGTGAAAAACTGTTTTTT
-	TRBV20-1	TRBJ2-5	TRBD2	CSATPFWASGGRYQETQYF	TGCAGTGCTACCCCCTTTTGGGCTAGCGGGGGGCGGTACCAAGAGACCCAGTACTTC
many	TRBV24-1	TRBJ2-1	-	CATSETGSSYNEQFF	TGTGCCACCAGTGAGACAGGCAGCTCCTACAATGAGCAGTTCTTC
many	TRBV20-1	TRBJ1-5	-	CSADGGGIQPQHF	TGCAGTGCTGATGGAGGTGGGATCCAGCCCCAGCATTTT
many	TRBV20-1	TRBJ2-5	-	CSARTGLSETQYF	TGCAGTGCTAGGACGGGACTCTCGGAGACCCAGTACTTC
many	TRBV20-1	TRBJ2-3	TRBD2	CSGDYSNTDTQYF	TGCAGTGGGGACTACTCCAACACAGATACGCAGTATTTT
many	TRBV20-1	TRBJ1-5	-	CSADPGPSRGSNQPQHF	TGCAGTGCCGACCCCGGCCCGAGTAGGGGTAGCAATCAGCCCCAGCATTTT
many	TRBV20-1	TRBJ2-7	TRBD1	CSARDLAIRGREQYF	TGCAGTGCTAGAGATCTGGCGATCAGGGGGCGAGAGCAGTACTTC
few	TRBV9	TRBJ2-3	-	CASSPGPPQGADTQYF	TGTGCCAGCAGCCCAGGACCTCCTCAAGGCGCAGATACGCAGTATTTT
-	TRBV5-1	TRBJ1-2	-	CASSSRTAYGYTF	TGCGCCAGCAGCTCAAGGACAGCCTATGGCTACACCTTC
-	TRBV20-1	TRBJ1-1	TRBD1	CSATGGGTEAFF	TGCAGTGCAACAGGGGGAGGAACTGAAGCTTTCTTT
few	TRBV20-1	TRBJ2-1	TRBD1	CSPYTGGSYNEQFF	TGCAGTCCCTATACAGGGGGCTCCTACAATGAGCAGTTCTTC
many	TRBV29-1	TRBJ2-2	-	CSADTRNTGELFF	TGCAGCGCGGACACCCGGAACACCGGGGAGCTGTTTTTT
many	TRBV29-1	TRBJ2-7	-	CSVEEVYEQYF	TGCAGCGTTGAAGAAGTTTACGAGCAGTACTTC
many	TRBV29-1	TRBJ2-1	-	CSAGRQSYNEQFF	TGCAGCGCCGGGCGACAGTCCTACAATGAGCAGTTCTTC
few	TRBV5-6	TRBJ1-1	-	CASSPGPGTTKAFF	TGTGCCAGCAGCCCGGGTCCCGGTACCACTAAAGCTTTCTTT
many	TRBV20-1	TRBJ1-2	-	CSARVREEGYTF	TGCAGTGCTAGAGTGAGGGAGGAGGGCTACACCTTC
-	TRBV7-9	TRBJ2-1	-	CASSLNGAFEQFF	TGTGCCAGCAGCCTCAACGGGGCCTTTGAGCAGTTCTTC
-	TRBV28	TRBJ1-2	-	CASSITGTYGYTF	TGTGCCAGCAGTATTACAGGGACCTATGGCTACACCTTC